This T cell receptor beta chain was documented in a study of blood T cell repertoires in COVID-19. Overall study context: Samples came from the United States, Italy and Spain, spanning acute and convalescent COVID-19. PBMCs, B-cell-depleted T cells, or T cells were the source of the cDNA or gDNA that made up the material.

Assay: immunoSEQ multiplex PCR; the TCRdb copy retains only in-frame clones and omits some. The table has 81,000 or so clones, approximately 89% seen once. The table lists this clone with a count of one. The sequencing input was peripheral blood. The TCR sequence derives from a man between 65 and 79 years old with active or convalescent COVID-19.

CDR3 in DNA: TGTGCCAGCAGCTTAGCGGGGGGGACAGGCCAAGAAGCTTTCTTT. Its translation is CASSLAGGTGQEAFF. The V and J genes are TRBV7-2 and TRBJ1-1; TRBD1 agrees at 8 bases. With V trimmed by 0 bases and J by 8 bases, 8 bases remained unmatched. The CDR3 has 15 residues. Per germline, CDR1 SGHTA and CDR2 FQGNSA.